This T cell receptor (beta chain) appears in the sequencing data of a study of T cells expressing NK-cell markers. The CDR3 spans 15 residues. Germline-derived CDR1 and CDR2 are SGHNT and YENEEA. No DNA is given; TCRdb re-called the 5' RACE reads and lists each CDR3 protein once. The sample includes about 400,000 distinct CDR3 sequences. About this clonotype itself: What it binds is not known.

The study's findings and limits: In four donors, dominant clonotypes made up about 25-60.1% of CD3+CD56-NKG2C+ cells.

Sequenced: blood T cells: a sorted CD56 or NKG2C T cell subset, CD4+ or CD8+ T cells, or bulk PBMC T cells (not recorded which). The chain has TRBV11-3 and TRBJ2-1; TCRdb outputs TRBD2, but without DNA this stays unchecked. This TCR was sampled from a woman aged 45-65 years in good health. Here the CDR3 reads CASSTSGRALNEQFF. Full variable domain (rest looked up from reference TRBV11-3 and TRBJ2-1): EAGVVQSPRYKIIEKKQPVAFWCNPISGHNTLYWYLQNLGQGPELLIRYENEEAVDDSQLPKDRFSAERLKGVDSTLKIQPAELGDSAVYLCASSTSGRALNEQFFGPGTRLTVL.